Sequencing of this T cell receptor (beta chain) was carried out in a study of blood T cell repertoires in COVID-19. Study context: Samples came from the United States, Italy and Spain, spanning acute and convalescent COVID-19. PBMCs, B-cell-depleted T cells, or T cells were the source of the cDNA or gDNA that made up the material.

Source study methods: Reference gene primer amplification gave estimated nucleated cell counts. Generated by immunoSEQ multiplex PCR, the TCRdb table keeps only in-frame clones and is missing some. V and J calls and clone size are as listed in that table; D and trimming were resolved from the DNA. Here the sample spans fewer than 350,000 clones, about 90% being singletons. V dropped 5 bases and J dropped 10 bases, with 18 bases sitting between them. Looked up from germline, CDR1 is LGHDT and CDR2 is YNNKEL (reference sequence). This CDR3 contains 14 residues. This TCR derives from a woman aged 25 to 39 who had recovered from COVID-19. This sequence joins TRBV3-1 (or the pseudogene TRBV3-2) and TRBJ2-1; weak D call: TRBD2 (5 bases). Sequencing input: peripheral blood. CDR3 sequence (DNA): TGTGCCAGCAGCTTCGCCGGGATTGACTTAGAGCAGTTCTTC. This sequence encodes CASSFAGIDLEQFF.